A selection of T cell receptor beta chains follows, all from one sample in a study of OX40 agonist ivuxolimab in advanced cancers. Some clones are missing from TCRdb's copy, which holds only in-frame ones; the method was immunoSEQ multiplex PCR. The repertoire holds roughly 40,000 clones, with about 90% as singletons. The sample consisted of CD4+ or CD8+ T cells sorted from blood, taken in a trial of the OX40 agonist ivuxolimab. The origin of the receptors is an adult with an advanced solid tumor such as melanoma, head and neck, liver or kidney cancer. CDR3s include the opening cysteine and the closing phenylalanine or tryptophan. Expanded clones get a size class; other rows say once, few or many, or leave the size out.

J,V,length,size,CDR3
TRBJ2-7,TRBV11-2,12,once,CASSLGGPEQYF
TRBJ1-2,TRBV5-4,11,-,CASRTGGTYTF
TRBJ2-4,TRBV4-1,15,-,CASSPEDRAKNIQYF
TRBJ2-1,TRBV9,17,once,CASSVGPSGSPHNEQFF
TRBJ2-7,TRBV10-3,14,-,CAIKAGIESYEQYF
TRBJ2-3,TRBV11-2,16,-,CASSLEDGHPSGTQYF
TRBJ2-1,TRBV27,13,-,CASSQSSYNEQFF
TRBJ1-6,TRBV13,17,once,CASSHLGTGASDSPLHF
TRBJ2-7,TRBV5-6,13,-,CASSFFGGSEQYF
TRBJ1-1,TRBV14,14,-,CASSPTALNTEAFF
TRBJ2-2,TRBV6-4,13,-,CASSEGITGELFF
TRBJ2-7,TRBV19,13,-,CASSSGLPYEQYF
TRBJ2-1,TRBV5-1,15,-,CASSLALAGRDEQFF
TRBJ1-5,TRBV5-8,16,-,CASSLDTSGTYLAQHF
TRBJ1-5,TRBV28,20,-,CASSRAYPSWDSNSNQPQHF
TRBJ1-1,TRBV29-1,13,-,CSVPIRGGTEAFF
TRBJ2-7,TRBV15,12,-,CATSPGRYEQYF
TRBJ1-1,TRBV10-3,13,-,CAISDGLDTEAFF
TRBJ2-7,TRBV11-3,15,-,CASSEDYGGAYEQYF
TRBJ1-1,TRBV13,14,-,CASSTSGGKFEAFF
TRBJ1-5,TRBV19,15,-,CASSIAWSGNQPQHF
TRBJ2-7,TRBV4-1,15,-,CASSPSPGLGHEQYF
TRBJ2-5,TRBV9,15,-,CASSVGQGALETQYF
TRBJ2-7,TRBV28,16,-,CASSLAGLAGGDEQYF
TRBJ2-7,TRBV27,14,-,CASSLLGGSDEQYF
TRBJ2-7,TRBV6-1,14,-,CASSEYMNNYEQYF
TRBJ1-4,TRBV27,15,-,CASSHGTGRVEKLFF
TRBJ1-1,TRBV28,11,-,CASSFGSEAFF
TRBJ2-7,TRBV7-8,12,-,CASSLFNYEQYF
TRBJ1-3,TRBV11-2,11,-,CASSLGPPIYF
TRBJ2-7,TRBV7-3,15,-,CASSLEAGGYYEQYF
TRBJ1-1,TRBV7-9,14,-,CASSPADGYTEAFF
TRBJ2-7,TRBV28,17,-,CASSLQPGAPGVDEQYF
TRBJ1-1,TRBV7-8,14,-,CASRGTGRTTEAFF
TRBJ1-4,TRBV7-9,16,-,CASSLFQGTGVEKLFF